The clone carrying this TCR beta chain turned up a few times. Antigen: not known. All the people who gave samples were healthy bone marrow donors. These data come from a study of cytomegalovirus exposure and HLA in healthy donors. General study findings and limits: In a later analysis, at a false discovery rate of 0.05, 16,951 TCR beta sequences were associated with HLA alleles.

V lost 0 bases, J lost 7 bases, and 13 bases lay in between. CDR1 and CDR2 (germline): SGHRS, YFSETQ. The CDR3 has 15 amino acids. Vbeta (60) and Jbeta (13) primers were used in the PCR. TCRdb keeps only in-frame clones here, not all; method: immunoSEQ multiplex PCR. The table has over 95,000 clones, about 70% seen once. The sequencing sample was made of PBMCs. The clonotype originates from a woman aged 40 to 55 in good health and CMV-seropositive. The chain joins TRBV5-1 to TRBJ1-4, with D possibly being TRBD1 (6 bases). The CDR3 region is CASSLAVGGGEKLFF. The CDR3 region has the DNA TGCGCCAGCAGCTTGGCGGTAGGGGGTGGTGAAAAACTGTTTTTT.